The 3 T cell receptor beta chains in this list originate from one sample, sequenced in a study of response to subunit inactivated influenza vaccine. TCRdb re-called the RT-PCR reads with MiXCR, one entry per CDR3 protein. The repertoire holds 200,000 to 300,000 distinct CDR3 sequences, with roughly an eighth as singletons. The sequencing used non-naive T cells sorted from PBMCs, collected 14 days before vaccination. These TCRs come from a man in his forties or fifties who received an inactivated influenza vaccine.

The chain recombines TRBV10-3 with TRBJ2-3; D possibly corresponds to TRBD2 (5 bases). Germline CDR1 is ENHRY and CDR2 is SYGVKD. Trimming stripped 10 bases from V and 7 bases from J, with 18 bases between. The CDR3 extends over 13 amino acids. CDR3 sequence (DNA): TGTGCCACCGGTTGGGGAGAAGGAAATACGCAGTATTTT. Protein product: CATGWGEGNTQYF.

This clonotype was counted only a few times. The chain recombines TRBV2 with TRBJ2-3, with D unresolved. V was clipped by 2 bases and J by 3 bases, with 6 bases between them. The CDR3 has 13 residues. The germline gives CDR1 SNHLY, CDR2 FYNNEI. The CDR3 here is CASSETKTDTQYF. As DNA, the CDR3 is TGTGCCAGCAGTGAAACTAAAACAGATACGCAGTATTTT. The whole variable domain, filled in from reference TRBV2 and TRBJ2-3, reads EPEVTQTPSHQVTQMGQEVILRCVPISNHLYFYWYRQILGQKVEFLVSFYNNEISEKSEIFDDQFSVERPDGSNFTLKIRSTKLEDSAMYFCASSETKTDTQYFGPGTRLTVL.

This clonotype was seen more than once but under ten times. This sequence joins TRBV20-1 and TRBJ2-1; 9 bases fit TRBD2. This CDR3 has 16 residues. The germline V gene has CDR1 DFQATT and CDR2 SNEGSKA (reference sequence). The V gene end was trimmed by 4 bases and the J gene end by 7 bases; junction bases not matched to a gene: 14. CDR3: CSANPPAGGYRNEQFF. The CDR3 bases are TGCAGTGCTAATCCCCCCGCGGGAGGGTACAGGAATGAGCAGTTCTTC.